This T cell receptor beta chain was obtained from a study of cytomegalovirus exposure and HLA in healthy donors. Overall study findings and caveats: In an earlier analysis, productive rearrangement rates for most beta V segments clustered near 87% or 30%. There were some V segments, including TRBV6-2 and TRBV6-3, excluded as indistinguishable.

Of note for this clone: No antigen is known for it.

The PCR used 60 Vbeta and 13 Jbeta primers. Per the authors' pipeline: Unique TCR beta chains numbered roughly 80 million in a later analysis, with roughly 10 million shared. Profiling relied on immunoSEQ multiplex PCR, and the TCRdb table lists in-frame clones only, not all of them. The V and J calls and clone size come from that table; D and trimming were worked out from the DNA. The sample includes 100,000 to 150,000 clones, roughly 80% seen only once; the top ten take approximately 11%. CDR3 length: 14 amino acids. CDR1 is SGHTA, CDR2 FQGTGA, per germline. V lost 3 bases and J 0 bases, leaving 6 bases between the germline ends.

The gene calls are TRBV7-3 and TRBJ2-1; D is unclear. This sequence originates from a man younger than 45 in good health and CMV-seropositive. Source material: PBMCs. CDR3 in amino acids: CASSFASSYNEQFF. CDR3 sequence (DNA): TGTGCCAGCAGCTTCGCCAGCTCCTACAATGAGCAGTTCTTC.